Described below is a single TCR beta chain sequence and its context. Its antigen is not identified. Both 60 Vbeta primers and 13 Jbeta primers went into the PCR. The table came from immunoSEQ multiplex PCR; TCRdb's copy has only in-frame clones and leaves some out. The data hold approximately 110,000 clones, with nearly 85% observed a single time. There are 14 residues in the CDR3. The ends were cut back, 5 bases at V and 2 bases at J, with 10 bases in the middle. Germline loops: CDR1 SGHTA, CDR2 FQGNSA. The data stem from a study of cytomegalovirus exposure and HLA in healthy donors. General study findings and limits: Clonal expansion, a later analysis showed, was greater in HLA-associated TCR beta chains than in equally common others. More than 15,000 TCR beta sequences were associated with HLA alleles at 0.05 false discovery rate in a later analysis.

The rearrangement links TRBV7-2 to TRBJ1-5; perhaps TRBD1 as D (5 bases). Sequenced material: PBMCs. The source of this sequence is a man younger than 35 in good health and CMV-seronegative. CDR3 coding DNA: TGTGCCAGCAGCCAACGGGGGGGCAATCAGCCCCAGCATTTT. Its translation: CASSQRGGNQPQHF.